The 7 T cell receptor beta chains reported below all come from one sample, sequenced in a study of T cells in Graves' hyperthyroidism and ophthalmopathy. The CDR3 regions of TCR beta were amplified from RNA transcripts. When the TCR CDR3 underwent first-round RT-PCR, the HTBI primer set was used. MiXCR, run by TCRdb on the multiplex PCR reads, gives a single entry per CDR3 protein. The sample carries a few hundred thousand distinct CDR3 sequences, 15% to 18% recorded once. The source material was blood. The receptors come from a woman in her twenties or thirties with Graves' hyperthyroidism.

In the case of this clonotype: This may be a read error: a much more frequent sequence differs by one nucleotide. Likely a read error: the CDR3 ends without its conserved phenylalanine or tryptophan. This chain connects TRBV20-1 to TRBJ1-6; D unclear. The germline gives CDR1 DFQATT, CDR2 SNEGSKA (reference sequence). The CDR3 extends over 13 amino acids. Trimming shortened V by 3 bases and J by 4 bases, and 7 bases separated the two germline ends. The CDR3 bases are TGCAGTGCTAGGGCCAGATATAATTCACCCCTCCACTAT. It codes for CSARARYNSPLHY.

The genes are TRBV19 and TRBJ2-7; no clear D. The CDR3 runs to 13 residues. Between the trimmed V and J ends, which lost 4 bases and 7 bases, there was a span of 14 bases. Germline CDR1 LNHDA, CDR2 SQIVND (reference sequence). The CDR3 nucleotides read TGTGCCAGTAGTAACCCGACCCTTGAGGAGCAGTACTTC. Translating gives CASSNPTLEEQYF. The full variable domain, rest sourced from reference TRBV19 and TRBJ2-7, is DGGITQSPKYLFRKEGQNVTLSCEQNLNHDAMYWYRQDPGQGLRLIYYSQIVNDFQKGDIAEGYSVSREKKESFPLTVTSAQKNPTAFYLCASSNPTLEEQYFGPGTRLTVT.

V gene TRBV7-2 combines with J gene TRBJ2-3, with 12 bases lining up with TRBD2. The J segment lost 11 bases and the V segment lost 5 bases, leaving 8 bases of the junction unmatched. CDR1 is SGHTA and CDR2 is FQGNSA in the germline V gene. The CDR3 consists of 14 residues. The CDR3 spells CASSIRLAGEEQYF. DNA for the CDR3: TGTGCCAGCAGCATCCGACTAGCGGGAGAGGAGCAGTATTTT.

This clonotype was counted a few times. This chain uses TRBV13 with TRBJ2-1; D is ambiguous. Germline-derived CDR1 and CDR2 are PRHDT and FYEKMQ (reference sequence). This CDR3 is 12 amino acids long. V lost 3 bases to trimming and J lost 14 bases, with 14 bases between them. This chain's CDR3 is CASSLKFAEEFF. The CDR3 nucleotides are TGTGCCAGCAGCTTGAAGTTTGCCGAGGAGTTCTTC.

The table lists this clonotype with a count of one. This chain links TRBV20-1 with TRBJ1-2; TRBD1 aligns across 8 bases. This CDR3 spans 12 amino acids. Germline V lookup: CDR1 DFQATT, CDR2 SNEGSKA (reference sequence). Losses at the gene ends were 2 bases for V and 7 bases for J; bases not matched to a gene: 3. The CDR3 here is CSARPRGLGYTF. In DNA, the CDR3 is TGCAGTGCTAGACCCAGGGGGCTTGGCTACACCTTC.

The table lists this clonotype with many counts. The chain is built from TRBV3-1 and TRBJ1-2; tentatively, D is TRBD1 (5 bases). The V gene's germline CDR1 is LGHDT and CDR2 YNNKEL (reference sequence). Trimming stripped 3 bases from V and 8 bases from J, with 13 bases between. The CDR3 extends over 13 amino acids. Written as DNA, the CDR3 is TGTGCCAGCAGCCACAGGGCGTTGCGGGGCTACACCTTC. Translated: CASSHRALRGYTF.

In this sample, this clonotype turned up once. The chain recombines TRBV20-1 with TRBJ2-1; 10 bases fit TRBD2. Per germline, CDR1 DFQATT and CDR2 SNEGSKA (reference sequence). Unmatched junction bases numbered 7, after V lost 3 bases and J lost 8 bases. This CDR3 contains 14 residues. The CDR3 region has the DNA TGCAGTGCTAGCGGAGCGGGAGGGTTCTATGAGCAGTTCTTC. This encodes CSASGAGGFYEQFF.